This passage covers 6 T cell receptor beta chains from one sample sequenced in a study of OX40 agonist ivuxolimab in advanced cancers. TCRdb's table, derived via immunoSEQ multiplex PCR, lists solely in-frame clones and lacks some. The sample has under 85,000 clones, around 82% seen once; the top ten hold roughly 8%. Sequenced here: CD4+ or CD8+ T cells sorted from blood, sampled in a trial of the OX40 agonist ivuxolimab. The source of these receptors is an adult with an advanced solid tumor such as melanoma, head and neck, liver or kidney cancer.

The chain links TRBV19 to TRBJ2-1, with D perhaps matching TRBD2 (5 bases). The germline V and J ends were trimmed by 3 bases and 4 bases, with 10 bases remaining between them. The CDR3 extends over 14 amino acids. Germline CDR1 LNHDA, CDR2 SQIVND (reference sequence). Written as DNA, the CDR3 is TGTGCCAGTAGTATGAGGGAGTCTTACAATGAGCAGTTCTTC. Encoded protein: CASSMRESYNEQFF.

This clone was seen a handful of times. In nucleotides, the CDR3 is TGTGCCAGCAGCCCACTTAATAGTGTAGGCGGGAGCTCCTATAATTCACCCCTCCACTTT. Protein: CASSPLNSVGGSSYNSPLHF. The chain has TRBV7-5 and TRBJ1-6. TRBV7-5 is recorded as a pseudogene. CDR3 length equals 20 residues.

The rearrangement uses TRBV7-8 and TRBJ2-7; no reliable D call. The CDR3 length is 12 residues. Per the germline V gene, CDR1 is SGHVS and CDR2 is FQNEAQ. The ends were cut back, 2 bases at V and 3 bases at J, with 5 bases in the middle. Written as DNA, the CDR3 is TGTGCCAGCAGCTTACGGGTCTACGAGCAGTACTTC. It encodes CASSLRVYEQYF.

V is TRBV18 and J is TRBJ2-6; D possibly matches TRBD1 or TRBD2 (5 bases each). CDR3 length equals 16 residues. The germline CDR1 and CDR2 sequences are KGHSH and LQKENI. Trimming stripped 2 bases from V and 2 bases from J, with 10 bases between. The CDR3 is CASSPFGGAGANVLTF. As DNA, the CDR3 is TGTGCCAGCTCACCATTTGGGGGAGCTGGGGCCAACGTCCTGACTTTC.

Notes on this clone: An end of the junction does not agree with germline; a read error may underlie this. Other nucleotide sequences from this sample produce the same CDR3. V is TRBV29-1 and J is TRBJ1-2, with TRBD1 as a possible D gene (5 bases). This CDR3 contains 13 residues. Germline assignment: CDR1 SQVTM and CDR2 ANQGSEA. The CDR3 DNA is TGTAGCGTCCCCCGAGCAGGGAACTATGGCTACACCTTC. Amino acid sequence: CSVPRAGNYGYTF.

The genes are TRBV2 and TRBJ1-4; TRBD1 agrees at 7 bases. With 10 bases clipped from V and 3 bases from J, the junction kept 8 bases outside the gene matches. The CDR3 extends over 14 amino acids. CDR1 SNHLY and CDR2 FYNNEI come from the germline V gene. CDR3 DNA: TGTGCCAACCGTCCGGGACAGCCTAATGAAAAACTGTTTTTT. This gives the protein CANRPGQPNEKLFF.